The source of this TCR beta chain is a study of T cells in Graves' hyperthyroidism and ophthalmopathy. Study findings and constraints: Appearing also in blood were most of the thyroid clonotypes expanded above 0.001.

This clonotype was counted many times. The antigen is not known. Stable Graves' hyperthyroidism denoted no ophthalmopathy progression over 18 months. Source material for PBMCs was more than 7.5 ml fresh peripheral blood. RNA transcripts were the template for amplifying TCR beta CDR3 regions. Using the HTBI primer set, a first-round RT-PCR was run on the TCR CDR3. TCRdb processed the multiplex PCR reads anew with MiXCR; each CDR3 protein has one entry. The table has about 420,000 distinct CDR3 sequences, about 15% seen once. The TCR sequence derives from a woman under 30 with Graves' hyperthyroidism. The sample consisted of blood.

For the CDR3, the DNA is TGTGCCAGCAGTAGGGCTAGCGGGATGAACGAGCAGTACTTC. Translation gives CASSRASGMNEQYF. The chain links TRBV2 to TRBJ2-7; 9 nucleotides agree with TRBD2. CDR1 is SNHLY and CDR2 is FYNNEI in the germline V gene. The CDR3 spans 14 residues. The V gene end was trimmed by 5 bases and the J gene end by 5 bases; junction bases not matched to a gene: 7.